This T cell receptor beta chain derives from a study of a mutant IDH1 vaccine in newly diagnosed glioma. Of note for this clone: What it binds is not known.

Only in-frame clones appear in the TCRdb table, and some are missing; sequencing was by immunoSEQ multiplex PCR. The profile shows 52,000 or so clones, around 80% of them singletons. Indicated time point: week 23, last vaccination. Every vaccine dose comprised 300 ug of mutant IDH1 20-mer peptide plus topical imiquimod. V was clipped by 6 bases and J by 0 bases, with 5 bases between them. Germline assignment: CDR1 SEHNR and CDR2 FQNEAQ (reference sequence). This CDR3 contains 12 residues. This clonotype was obtained from a man aged 40-49 years with glioma. This chain uses TRBV7-9 with TRBJ1-1; D not certain. The specimen comprised PBMCs, sampled from a glioma patient whose treatment included an IDH1 peptide vaccine. The CDR3 protein is CASRPLNTEAFF. CDR3 sequence (DNA): TGTGCCAGCAGACCACTGAACACTGAAGCTTTCTTT.